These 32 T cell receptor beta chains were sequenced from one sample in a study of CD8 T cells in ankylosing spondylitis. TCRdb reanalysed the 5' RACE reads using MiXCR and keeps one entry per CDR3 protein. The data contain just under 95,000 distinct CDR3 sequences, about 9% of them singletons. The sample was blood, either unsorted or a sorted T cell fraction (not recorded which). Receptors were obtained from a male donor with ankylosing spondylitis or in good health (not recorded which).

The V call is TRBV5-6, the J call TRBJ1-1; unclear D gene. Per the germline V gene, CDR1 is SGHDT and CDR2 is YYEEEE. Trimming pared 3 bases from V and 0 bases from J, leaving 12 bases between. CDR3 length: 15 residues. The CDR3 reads CASSSLGGVNTEAFF. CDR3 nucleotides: TGTGCCAGCAGCTCGCTGGGTGGGGTGAACACTGAAGCTTTCTTT.

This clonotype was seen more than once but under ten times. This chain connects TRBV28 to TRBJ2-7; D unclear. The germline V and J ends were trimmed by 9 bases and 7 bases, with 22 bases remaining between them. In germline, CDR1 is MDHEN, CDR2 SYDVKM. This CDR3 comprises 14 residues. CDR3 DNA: TGTGCCAGTTCACAGACTGCACTGTCGGAGGAGCAGTACTTC. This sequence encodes CASSQTALSEEQYF. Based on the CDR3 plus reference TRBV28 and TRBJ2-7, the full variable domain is DVKVTQSSRYLVKRTGEKVFLECVQDMDHENMFWYRQDPGLGLRLIYFSYDVKMKEKGDIPEGYSVSREKKERFSLILESASTNQTSMYLCASSQTALSEEQYFGPGTRLTVT.

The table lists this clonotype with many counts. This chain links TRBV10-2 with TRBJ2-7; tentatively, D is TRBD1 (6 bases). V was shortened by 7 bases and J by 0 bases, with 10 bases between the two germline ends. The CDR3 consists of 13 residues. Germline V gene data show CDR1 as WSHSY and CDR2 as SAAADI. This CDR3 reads CASKQGISYEQYF. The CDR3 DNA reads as TGCGCCAGCAAGCAGGGGATCTCCTACGAGCAGTACTTC.

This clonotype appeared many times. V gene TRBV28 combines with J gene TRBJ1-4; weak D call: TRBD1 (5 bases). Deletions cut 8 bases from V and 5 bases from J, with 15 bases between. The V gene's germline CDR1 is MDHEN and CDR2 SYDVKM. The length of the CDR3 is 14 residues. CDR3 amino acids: CASLDGRGNEKLFF. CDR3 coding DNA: TGTGCCAGCCTCGACGGGAGGGGAAATGAAAAACTGTTTTTT.

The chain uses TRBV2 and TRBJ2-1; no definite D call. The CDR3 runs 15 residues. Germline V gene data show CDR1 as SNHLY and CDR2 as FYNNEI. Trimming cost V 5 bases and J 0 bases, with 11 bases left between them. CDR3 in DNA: TGTGCCAGCAGTCCCCAAAAGCTCTCCTACAATGAGCAGTTCTTC. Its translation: CASSPQKLSYNEQFF.

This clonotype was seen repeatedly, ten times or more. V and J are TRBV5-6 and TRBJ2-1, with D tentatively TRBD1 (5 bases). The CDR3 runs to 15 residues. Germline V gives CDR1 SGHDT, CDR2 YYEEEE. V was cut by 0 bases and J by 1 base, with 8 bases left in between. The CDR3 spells CASSLGQGSYNEQFF. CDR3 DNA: TGTGCCAGCAGCTTGGGGCAGGGATCCTACAATGAGCAGTTCTTC.

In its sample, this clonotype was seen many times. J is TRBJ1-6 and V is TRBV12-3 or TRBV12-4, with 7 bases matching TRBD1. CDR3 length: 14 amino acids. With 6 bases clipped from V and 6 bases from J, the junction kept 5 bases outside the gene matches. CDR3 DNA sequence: TGTGCCAGCAGGCAGACAGGGCTTAATTCACCCCTCCACTTT. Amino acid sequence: CASRQTGLNSPLHF.

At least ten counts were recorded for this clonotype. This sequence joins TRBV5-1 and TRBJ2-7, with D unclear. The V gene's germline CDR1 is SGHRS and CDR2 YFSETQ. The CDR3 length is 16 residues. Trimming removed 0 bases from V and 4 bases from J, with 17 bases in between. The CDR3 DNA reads TGCGCCAGCAGCTTGGAACCCCCTCTCAGCTCGTACGAGCAGTACTTC. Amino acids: CASSLEPPLSSYEQYF. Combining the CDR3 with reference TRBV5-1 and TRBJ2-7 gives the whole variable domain KAGVTQTPRYLIKTRGQQVTLSCSPISGHRSVSWYQQTPGQGLQFLFEYFSETQRNKGNFPGRFSGRQFSNSRSEMNVSTLELGDSALYLCASSLEPPLSSYEQYFGPGTRLTVT.

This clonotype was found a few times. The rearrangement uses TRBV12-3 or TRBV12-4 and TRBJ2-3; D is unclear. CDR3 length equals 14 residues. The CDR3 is CASHTSTSTDTQYF. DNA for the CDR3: TGTGCTTCCCATACTTCTACTAGCACAGATACGCAGTATTTT.

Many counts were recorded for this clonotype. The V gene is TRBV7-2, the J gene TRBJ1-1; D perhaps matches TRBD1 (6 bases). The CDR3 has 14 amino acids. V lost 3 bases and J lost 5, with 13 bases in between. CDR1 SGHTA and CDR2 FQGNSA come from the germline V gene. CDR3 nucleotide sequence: TGTGCCAGCAGCTTTCAATACAGGGAGACTGAAGCTTTCTTT. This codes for CASSFQYRETEAFF.

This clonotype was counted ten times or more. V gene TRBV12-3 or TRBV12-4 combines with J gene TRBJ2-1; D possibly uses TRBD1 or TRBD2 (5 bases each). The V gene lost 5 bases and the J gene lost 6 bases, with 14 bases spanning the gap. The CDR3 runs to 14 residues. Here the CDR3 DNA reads TGTGCCAGCAGTCTTCATGGGGGTGTCAATGAGCAGTTCTTC. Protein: CASSLHGGVNEQFF.

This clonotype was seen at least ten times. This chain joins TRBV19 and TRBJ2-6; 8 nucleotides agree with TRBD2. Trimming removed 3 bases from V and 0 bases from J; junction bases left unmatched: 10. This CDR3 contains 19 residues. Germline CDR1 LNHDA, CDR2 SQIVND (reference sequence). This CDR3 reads CASSMRVAGIYSGANVLTF. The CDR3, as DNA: TGTGCCAGTAGTATGCGGGTAGCGGGGATTTACTCTGGGGCCAACGTCCTGACTTTC. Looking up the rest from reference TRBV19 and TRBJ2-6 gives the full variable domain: DGGITQSPKYLFRKEGQNVTLSCEQNLNHDAMYWYRQDPGQGLRLIYYSQIVNDFQKGDIAEGYSVSREKKESFPLTVTSAQKNPTAFYLCASSMRVAGIYSGANVLTFGAGSRLTVL.

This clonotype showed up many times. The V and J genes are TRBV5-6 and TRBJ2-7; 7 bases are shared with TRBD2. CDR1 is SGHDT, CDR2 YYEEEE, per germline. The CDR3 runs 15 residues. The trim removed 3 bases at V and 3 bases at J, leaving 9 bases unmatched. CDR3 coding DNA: TGTGCCAGCAGCTCCCCCCTCGGGGGGATCTACGAGCAGTACTTC. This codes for CASSSPLGGIYEQYF. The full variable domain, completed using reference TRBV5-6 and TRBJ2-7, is DAGVTQSPTHLIKTRGQQVTLRCSPKSGHDTVSWYQQALGQGPQFIFQYYEEEERQRGNFPDRFSGHQFPNYSSELNVNALLLGDSALYLCASSSPLGGIYEQYFGPGTRLTVT.

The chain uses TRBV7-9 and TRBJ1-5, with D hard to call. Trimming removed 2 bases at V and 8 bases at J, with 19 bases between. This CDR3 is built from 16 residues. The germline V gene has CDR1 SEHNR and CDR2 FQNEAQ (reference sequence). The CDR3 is CASSLFRGDSGEPQHF. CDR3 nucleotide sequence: TGTGCCAGCAGCTTATTCCGGGGTGATAGCGGAGAGCCCCAGCATTTT.

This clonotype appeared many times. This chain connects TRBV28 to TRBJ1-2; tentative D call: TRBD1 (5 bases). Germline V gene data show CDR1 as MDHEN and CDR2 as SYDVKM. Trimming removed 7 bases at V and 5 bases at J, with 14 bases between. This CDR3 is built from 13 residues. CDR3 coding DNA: TGTGCCAGCACCGTACTGGGGGGGTATGGCTACACCTTC. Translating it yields CASTVLGGYGYTF.

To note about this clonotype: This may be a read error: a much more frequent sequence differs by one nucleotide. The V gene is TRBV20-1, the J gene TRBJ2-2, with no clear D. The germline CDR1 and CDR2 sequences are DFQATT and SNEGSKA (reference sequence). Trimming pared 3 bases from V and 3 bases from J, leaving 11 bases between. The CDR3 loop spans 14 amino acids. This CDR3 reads CSASGPTDTGELFF. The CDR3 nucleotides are TGCAGTGCTAGTGGCCCAACGGACACCGGGGAGCTGTTTTTT.

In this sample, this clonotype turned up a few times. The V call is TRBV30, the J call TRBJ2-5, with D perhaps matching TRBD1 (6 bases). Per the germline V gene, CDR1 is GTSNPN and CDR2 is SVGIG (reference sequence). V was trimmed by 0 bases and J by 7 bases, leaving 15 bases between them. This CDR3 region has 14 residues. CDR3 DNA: TGTGCCTGGAGTGTACCGGCAGGGGTTGGGACCCAGTACTTC. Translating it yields CAWSVPAGVGTQYF.

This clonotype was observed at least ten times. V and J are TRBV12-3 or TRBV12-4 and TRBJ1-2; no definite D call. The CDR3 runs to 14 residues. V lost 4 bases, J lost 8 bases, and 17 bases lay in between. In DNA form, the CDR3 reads TGTGCCAGCAGTTCTAGTTTGTTATATCGCGGCTACACCTTC. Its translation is CASSSSLLYRGYTF.

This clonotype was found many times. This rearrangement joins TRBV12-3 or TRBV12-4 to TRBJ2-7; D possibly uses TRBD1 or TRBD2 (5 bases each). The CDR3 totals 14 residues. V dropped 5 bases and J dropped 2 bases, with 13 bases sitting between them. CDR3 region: CASSLGRGTYEQYF. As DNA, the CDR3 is TGTGCCAGCAGTCTGGGACGGGGCACCTACGAGCAGTACTTC.

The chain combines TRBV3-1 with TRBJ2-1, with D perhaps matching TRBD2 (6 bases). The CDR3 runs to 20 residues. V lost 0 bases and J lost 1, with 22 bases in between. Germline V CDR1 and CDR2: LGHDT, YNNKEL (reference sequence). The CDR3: CASSQDPGGETRPSYNEQFF. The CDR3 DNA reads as TGTGCCAGCAGCCAAGACCCCGGGGGAGAAACACGCCCGTCCTACAATGAGCAGTTCTTC.

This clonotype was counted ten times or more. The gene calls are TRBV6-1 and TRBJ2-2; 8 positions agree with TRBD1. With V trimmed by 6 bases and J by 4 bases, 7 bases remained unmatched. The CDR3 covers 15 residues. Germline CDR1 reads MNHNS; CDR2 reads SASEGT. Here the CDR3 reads CASSRTGYLTGELFF. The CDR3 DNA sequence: TGTGCCAGCAGCAGGACAGGGTATCTCACCGGGGAGCTGTTTTTT.

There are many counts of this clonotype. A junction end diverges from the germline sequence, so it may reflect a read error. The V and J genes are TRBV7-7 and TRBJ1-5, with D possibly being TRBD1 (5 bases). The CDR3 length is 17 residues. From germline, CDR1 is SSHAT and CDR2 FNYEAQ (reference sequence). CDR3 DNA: TGTGCTAGCAGCTTAGAGTGGGAAGGGGCGACCGATCAGCCCCAGCATTTT. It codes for CASSLEWEGATDQPQHF.

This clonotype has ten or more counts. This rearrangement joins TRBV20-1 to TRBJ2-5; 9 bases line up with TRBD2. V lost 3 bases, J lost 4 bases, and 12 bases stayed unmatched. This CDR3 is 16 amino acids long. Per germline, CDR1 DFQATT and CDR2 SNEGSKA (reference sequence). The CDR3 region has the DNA TGCAGTGCTAGGACCCCGGGACTAGCCTGGAGAGAGACCCAGTACTTC. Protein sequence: CSARTPGLAWRETQYF.

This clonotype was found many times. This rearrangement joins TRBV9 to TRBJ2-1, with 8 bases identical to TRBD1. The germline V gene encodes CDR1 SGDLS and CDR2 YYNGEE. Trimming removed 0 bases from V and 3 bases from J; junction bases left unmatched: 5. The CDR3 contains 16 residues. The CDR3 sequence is CASSVAGTGGYNEQFF. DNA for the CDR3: TGTGCCAGCAGCGTAGCGGGGACAGGAGGCTACAATGAGCAGTTCTTC.

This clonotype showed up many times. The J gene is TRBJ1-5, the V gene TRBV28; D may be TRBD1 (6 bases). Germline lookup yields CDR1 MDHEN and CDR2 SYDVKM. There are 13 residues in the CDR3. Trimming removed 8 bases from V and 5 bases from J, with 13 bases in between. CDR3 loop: CASSSGEYQPQHF. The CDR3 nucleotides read TGTGCCAGCTCTTCAGGGGAGTATCAGCCCCAGCATTTT.

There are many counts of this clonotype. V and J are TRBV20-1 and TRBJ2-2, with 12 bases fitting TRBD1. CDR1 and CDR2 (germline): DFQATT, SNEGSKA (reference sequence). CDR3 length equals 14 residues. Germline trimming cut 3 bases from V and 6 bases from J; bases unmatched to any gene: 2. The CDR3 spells CSARGQGASGELFF. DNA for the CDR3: TGCAGTGCTAGGGGACAGGGGGCATCCGGGGAGCTGTTTTTT.

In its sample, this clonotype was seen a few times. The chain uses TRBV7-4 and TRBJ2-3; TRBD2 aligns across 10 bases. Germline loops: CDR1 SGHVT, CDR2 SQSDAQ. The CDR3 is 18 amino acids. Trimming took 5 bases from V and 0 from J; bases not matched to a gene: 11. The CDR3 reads CASSPHHLAGDSTDTQYF. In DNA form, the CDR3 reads TGTGCCAGCAGCCCGCACCATCTAGCGGGAGATAGCACAGATACGCAGTATTTT.

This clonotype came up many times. The CDR3 loop is CASSLRGNQPQHF. CDR3 coding DNA: TGTGCCAGCAGTTTACGGGGGAATCAGCCCCAGCATTTT. The V gene is TRBV12-3 or TRBV12-4, the J gene TRBJ1-5; D may be TRBD1 (5 bases). V shed 2 bases and J shed 4 bases, with 6 bases lying between them. CDR3 size: 13 residues.

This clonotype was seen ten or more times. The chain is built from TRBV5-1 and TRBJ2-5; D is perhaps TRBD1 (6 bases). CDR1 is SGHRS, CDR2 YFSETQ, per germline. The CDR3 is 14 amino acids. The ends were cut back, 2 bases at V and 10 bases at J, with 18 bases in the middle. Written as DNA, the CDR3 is TGCGCCAGCAGCTTAACAGCCCCTCGAGGGGGCCAGTACTTC. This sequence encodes CASSLTAPRGGQYF.

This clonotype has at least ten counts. DNA of the CDR3: TGTGCCAGCAGCAAGGGACAGTCGAACACCGGGGAGCTGTTTTTT. Its translation is CASSKGQSNTGELFF. The chain uses TRBV7-2 and TRBJ2-2; 7 bases agree with TRBD1. Germline CDR1 SGHTA, CDR2 FQGNSA. This CDR3 is built from 15 residues. Trimming took 5 bases from V and 0 from J; bases not matched to a gene: 3.

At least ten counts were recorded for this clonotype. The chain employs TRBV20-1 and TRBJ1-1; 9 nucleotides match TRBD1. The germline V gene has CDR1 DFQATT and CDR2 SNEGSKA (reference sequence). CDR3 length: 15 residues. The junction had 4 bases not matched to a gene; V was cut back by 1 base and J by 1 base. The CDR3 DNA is TGCAGTGCTAGAGTACAGGGGGCGCGGAACACTGAAGCTTTCTTT. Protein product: CSARVQGARNTEAFF.

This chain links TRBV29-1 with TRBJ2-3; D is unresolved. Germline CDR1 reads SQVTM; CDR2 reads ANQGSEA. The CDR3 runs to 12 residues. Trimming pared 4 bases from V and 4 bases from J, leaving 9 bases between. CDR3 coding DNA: TGCAGCGTTGTTGTAAGCCCAGATACGCAGTATTTT. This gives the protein CSVVVSPDTQYF.